This T cell receptor (beta chain) was retrieved from a study of vaccination and CD4 T cells after COVID-19. Study-level information: The convalescent population consisted of six males and four females, two of whom were of Hispanic ethnicity. Points from the study as a whole: The cohort comprised relatively few convalescent patients, and no early post-infection timepoints were analyzed.

The assay that was used to sequence DNA from cultured CD4+ T cells was the Oncomine TCR Beta short-read assay. Genomic DNA was extracted from cultured CD4+ T cells. TCRdb redid the calling of the PCR reads with MiXCR, one entry per CDR3 protein. This table has about 20,000 distinct CDR3 sequences, about 33% appearing once. CDR3 length equals 12 residues. V lost 10 bases to trimming and J lost 4 bases, with 11 bases between them. Per germline, CDR1 MNHNS and CDR2 SASEGT. In regard to this clonotype: The antigen remains undetermined.

Described treatment: approximately nine-day PBMC culture with coronavirus spike peptide pools or control peptides (ViraFEST assay). The TCR sequence derives from a human donor with COVID-19. The chain couples TRBV6-1 to TRBJ1-5, with TRBD1 as a possible D gene (5 bases). The sample comprised cultured CD4+ T cells from blood. The CDR3 reads CATHGGNQPQHF. CDR3 sequence (DNA): TGTGCCACCCACGGGGGGAATCAGCCCCAGCATTTT.